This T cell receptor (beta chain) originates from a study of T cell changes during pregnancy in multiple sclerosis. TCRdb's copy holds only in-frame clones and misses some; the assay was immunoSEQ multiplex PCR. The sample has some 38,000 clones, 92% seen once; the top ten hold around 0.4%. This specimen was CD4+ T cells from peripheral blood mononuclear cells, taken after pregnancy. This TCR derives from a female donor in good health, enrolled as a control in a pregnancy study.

CDR3 residues: CASSETHRGYGYTF. The CDR3, as DNA: TGTGCCAGCAGTGAAACTCACAGGGGCTATGGCTACACCTTC. The chain couples TRBV25-1 to TRBJ1-2, with TRBD1 matching 7 bases. J was trimmed by 4 bases and V by 2 bases; bases with no gene match: 4. The CDR3 contains 14 residues. In germline, CDR1 is MGHDK, CDR2 SYGVNS.